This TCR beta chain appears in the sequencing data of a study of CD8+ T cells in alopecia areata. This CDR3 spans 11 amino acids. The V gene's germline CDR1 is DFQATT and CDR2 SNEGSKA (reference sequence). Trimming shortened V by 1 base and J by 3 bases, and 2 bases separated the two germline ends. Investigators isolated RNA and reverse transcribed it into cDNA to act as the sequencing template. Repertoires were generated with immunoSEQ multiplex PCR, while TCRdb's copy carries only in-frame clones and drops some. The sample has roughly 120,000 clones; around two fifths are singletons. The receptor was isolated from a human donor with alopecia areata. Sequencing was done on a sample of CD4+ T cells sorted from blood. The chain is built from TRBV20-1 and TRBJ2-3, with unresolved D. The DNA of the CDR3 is TGCAGTGCTAGAGTGACAGATACGCAGTATTTT. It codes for CSARVTDTQYF.